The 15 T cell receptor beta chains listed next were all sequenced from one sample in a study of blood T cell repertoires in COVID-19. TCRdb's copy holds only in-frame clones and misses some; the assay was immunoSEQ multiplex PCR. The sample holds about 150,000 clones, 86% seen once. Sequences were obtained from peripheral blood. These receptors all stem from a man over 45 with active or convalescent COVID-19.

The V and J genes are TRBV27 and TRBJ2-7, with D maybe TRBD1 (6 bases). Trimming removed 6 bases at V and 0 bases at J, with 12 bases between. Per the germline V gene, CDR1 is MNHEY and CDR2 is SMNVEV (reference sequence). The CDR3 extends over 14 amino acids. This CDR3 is CASSHDRSSYEQYF. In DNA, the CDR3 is TGTGCCAGCAGCCACGACAGGAGCTCCTACGAGCAGTACTTC.

The CDR3 DNA reads TGTGCCAGCCGAACAGGGGGGGTTGCATACGAGCAGTACTTC. This gives the protein CASRTGGVAYEQYF. The chain joins TRBV6-5 to TRBJ2-7, with a weak D call TRBD1 (8 bases). This CDR3 is built from 14 residues. Trimming left V 8 bases short and J 4 bases short, with 18 bases between. CDR1 and CDR2 from the germline V gene are MNHEY and SVGAGI.

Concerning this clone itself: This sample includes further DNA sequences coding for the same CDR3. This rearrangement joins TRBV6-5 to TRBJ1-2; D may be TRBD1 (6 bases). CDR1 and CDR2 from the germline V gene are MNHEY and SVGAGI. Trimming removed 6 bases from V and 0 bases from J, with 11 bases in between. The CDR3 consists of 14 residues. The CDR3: CASRETGANYGYTF. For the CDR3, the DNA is TGTGCCAGCAGGGAGACAGGAGCTAACTATGGCTACACCTTC.

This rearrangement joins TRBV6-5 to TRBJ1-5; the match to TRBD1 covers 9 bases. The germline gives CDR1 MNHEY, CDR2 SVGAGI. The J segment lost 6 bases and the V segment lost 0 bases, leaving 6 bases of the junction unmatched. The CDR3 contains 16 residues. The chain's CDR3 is CASSYSGTGNGQPQHF. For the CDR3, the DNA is TGTGCCAGCAGTTACTCCGGGACAGGGAACGGTCAGCCCCAGCATTTT.

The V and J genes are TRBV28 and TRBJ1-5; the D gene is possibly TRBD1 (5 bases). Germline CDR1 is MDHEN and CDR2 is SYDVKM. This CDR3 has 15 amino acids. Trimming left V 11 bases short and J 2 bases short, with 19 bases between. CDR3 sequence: CAGRTGGFGNQPQHF. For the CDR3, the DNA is TGTGCCGGGAGGACGGGGGGATTTGGCAATCAGCCCCAGCATTTT.

The CDR3 here is CASSNSGDYSGNTIYF. DNA for the CDR3: TGCGCCAGCAGTAACTCAGGCGACTACTCTGGAAACACCATATATTTT. The chain has TRBV10-1 and TRBJ1-3; D gene uncertain. The germline V and J ends were trimmed by 5 bases and 0 bases, with 14 bases remaining between them. This CDR3 contains 16 residues. Looked up from germline, CDR1 is WNHNN and CDR2 is SYGVQD (reference sequence).

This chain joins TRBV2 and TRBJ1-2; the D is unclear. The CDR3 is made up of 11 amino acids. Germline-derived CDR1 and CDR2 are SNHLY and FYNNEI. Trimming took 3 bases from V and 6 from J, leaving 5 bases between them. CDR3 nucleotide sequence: TGTGCCAGCAGTGACCAAAATGGCTACACCTTC. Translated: CASSDQNGYTF.

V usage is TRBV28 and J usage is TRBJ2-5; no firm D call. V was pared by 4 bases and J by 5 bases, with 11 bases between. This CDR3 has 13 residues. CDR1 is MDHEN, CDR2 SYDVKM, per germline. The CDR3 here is CASSSPTPETQYF. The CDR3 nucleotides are TGTGCCAGCAGTTCACCAACACCCGAGACCCAGTACTTC.

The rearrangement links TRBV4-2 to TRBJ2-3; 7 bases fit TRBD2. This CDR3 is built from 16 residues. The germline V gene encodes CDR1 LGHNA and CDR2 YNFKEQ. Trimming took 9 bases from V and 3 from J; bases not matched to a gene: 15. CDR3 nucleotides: TGTGCCAGTTGCAAAGAGGCGGGGGAGAGGACAGATACGCAGTATTTT. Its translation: CASCKEAGERTDTQYF.

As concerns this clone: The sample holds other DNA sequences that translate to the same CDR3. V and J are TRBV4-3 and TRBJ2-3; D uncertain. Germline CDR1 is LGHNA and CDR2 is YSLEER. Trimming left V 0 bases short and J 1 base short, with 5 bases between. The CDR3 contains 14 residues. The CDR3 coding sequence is TGCGCCAGCAGCCAAGATCGGGGCACAGATACGCAGTATTTT. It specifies CASSQDRGTDTQYF.

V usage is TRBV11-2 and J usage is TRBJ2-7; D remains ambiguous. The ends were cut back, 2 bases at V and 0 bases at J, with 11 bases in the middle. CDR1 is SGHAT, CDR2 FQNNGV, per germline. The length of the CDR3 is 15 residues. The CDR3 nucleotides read TGTGCCAGCAGCTTAAAAGGAGAATCCTCCTACGAGCAGTACTTC. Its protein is CASSLKGESSYEQYF.

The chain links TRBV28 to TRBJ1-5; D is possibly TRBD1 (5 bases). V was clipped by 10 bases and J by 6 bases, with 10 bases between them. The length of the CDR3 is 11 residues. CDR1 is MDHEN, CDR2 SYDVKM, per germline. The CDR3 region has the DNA TGTGCCATCTCGCAGGGTCAGCCCCAGCATTTT. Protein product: CAISQGQPQHF.

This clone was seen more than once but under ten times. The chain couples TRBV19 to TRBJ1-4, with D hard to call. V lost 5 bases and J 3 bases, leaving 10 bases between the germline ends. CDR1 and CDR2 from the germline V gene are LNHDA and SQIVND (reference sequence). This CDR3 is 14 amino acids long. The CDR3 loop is CASSLRQANEKLFF. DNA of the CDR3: TGTGCCAGTAGTCTACGACAAGCTAATGAAAAACTGTTTTTT.

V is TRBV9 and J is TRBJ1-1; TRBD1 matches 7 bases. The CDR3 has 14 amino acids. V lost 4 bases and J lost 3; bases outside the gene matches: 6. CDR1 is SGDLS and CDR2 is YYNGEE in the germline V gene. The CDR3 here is CASSPGTDHTEAFF. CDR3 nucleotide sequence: TGTGCCAGCAGCCCCGGGACAGATCACACTGAAGCTTTCTTT.

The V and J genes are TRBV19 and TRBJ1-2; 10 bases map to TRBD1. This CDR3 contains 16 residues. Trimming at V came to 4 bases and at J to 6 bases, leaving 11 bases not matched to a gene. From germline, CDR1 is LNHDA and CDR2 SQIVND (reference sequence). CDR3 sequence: CASSTTRPDRGNGYTF. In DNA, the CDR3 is TGTGCCAGTAGTACTACAAGGCCGGACAGGGGGAATGGCTACACCTTC.